This T cell receptor beta chain was profiled in a study of control samples from healthy donors and cancer patients. Clones were read by immunoSEQ multiplex PCR, and TCRdb kept only the in-frame ones, dropping some. The sample consists of about 180,000 clones, around 90% of them appearing once. This clone was observed a single time. Germline CDR1 and CDR2: SGHTA and FQGNSA. The J segment lost 12 bases and the V segment lost 1 base, leaving 14 bases of the junction unmatched. This CDR3 is 15 amino acids long. The receptor's source is a woman aged 45 to 65 in good health. Sequenced sample: blood. V usage is TRBV7-2 and J usage is TRBJ2-7, with 8 bases aligning to TRBD2. DNA of the CDR3: TGTGCCAGCAGCTTAGTCGGACTAGCAGTTGGGGAAGGGTACTTC. It translates to CASSLVGLAVGEGYF.